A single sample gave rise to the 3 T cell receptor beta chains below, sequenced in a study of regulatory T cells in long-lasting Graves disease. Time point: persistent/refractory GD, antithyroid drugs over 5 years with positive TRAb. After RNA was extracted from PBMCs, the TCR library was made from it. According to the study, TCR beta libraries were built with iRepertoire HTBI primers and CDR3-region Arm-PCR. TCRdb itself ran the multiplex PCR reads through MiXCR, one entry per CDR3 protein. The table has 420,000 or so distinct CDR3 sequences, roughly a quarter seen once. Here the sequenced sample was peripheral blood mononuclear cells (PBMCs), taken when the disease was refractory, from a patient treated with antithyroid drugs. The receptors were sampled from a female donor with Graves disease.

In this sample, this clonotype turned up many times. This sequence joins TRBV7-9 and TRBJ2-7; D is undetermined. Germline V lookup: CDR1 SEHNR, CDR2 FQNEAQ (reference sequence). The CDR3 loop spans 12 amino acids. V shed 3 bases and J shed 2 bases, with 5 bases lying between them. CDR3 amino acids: CASSFRTYEQYF. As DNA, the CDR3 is TGTGCCAGCAGCTTCCGCACCTACGAGCAGTACTTC.

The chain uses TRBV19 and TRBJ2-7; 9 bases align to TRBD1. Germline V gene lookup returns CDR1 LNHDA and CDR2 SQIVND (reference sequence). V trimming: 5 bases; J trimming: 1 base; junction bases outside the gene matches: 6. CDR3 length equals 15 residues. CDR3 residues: CASSASGQGSYEQYF. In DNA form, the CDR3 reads TGTGCCAGTAGTGCCTCGGGACAGGGTTCCTACGAGCAGTACTTC.

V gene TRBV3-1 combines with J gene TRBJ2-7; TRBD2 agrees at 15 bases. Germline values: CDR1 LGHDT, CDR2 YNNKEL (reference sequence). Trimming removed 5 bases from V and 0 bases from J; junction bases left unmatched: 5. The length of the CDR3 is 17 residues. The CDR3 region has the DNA TGTGCCAGCAGCGTCGGACTAGCGGGAGGGAGCTCCTACGAGCAGTACTTC. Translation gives CASSVGLAGGSSYEQYF.